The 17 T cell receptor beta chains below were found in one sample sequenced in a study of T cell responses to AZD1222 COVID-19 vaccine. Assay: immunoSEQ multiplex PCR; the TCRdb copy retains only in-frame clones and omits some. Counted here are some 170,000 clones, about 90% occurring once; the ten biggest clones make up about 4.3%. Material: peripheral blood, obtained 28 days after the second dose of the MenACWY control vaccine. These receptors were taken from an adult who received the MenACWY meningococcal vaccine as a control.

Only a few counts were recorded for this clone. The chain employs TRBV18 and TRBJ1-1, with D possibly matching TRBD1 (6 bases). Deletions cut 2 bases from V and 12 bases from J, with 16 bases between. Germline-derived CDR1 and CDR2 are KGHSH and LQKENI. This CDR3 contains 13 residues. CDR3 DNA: TGTGCCAGCTCACCAGCGACGGAGGGGGTCTCTTTCTTT. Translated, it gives CASSPATEGVSFF.

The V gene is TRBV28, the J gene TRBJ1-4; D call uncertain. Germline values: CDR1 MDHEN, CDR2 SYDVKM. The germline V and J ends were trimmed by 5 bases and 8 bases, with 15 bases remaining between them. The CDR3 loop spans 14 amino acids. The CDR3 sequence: CASSRAMYWEKLFF. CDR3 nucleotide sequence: TGTGCCAGCAGTCGGGCCATGTATTGGGAAAAACTGTTTTTT.

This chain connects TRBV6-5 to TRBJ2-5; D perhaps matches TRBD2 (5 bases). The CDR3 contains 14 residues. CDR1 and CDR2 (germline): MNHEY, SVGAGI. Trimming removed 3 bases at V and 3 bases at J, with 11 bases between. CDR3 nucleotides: TGTGCCAGCAGTTATCGGGGTAGAGAAGAGACCCAGTACTTC. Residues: CASSYRGREETQYF.

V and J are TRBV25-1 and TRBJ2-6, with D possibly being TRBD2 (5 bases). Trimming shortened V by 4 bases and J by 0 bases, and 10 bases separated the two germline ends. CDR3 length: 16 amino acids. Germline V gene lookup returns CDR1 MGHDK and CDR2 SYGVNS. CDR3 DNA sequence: TGTGCCAGCAGTGCAAACGGGGTCTCTGGGGCCAACGTCCTGACTTTC. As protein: CASSANGVSGANVLTF.

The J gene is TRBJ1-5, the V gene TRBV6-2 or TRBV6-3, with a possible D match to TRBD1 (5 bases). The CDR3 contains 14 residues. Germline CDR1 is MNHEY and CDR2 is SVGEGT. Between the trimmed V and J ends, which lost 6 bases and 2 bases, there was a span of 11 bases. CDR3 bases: TGTGCCAGCAGCAACCAGGGTGGCAATCAGCCCCAGCATTTT. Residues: CASSNQGGNQPQHF.

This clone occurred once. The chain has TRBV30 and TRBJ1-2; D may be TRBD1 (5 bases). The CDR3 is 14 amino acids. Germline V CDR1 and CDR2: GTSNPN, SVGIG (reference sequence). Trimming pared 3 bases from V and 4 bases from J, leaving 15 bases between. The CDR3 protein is CAWRLFGAPYGYTF. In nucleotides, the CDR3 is TGTGCCTGGAGGCTCTTCGGGGCCCCCTATGGCTACACCTTC.

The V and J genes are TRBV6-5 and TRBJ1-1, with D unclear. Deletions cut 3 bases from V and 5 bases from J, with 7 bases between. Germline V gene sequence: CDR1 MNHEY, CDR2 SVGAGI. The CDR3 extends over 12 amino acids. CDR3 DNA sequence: TGTGCCAGCAGTTATTTGAGGACTGAAGCTTTCTTT. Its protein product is CASSYLRTEAFF.

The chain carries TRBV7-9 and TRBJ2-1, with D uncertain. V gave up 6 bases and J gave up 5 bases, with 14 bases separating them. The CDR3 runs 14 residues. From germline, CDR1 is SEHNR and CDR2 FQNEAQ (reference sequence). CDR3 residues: CASSLSPGNNEQFF. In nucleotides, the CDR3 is TGTGCCAGCAGTTTATCCCCCGGAAACAATGAGCAGTTCTTC.

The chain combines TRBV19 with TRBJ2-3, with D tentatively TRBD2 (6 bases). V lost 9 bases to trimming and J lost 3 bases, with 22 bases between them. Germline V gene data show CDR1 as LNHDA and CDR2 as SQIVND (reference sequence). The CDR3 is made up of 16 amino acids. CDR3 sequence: CASSTPALGGTDTQYF. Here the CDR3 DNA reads TGTGCCAGCTCAACGCCCGCTTTAGGAGGGACAGATACGCAGTATTTT.

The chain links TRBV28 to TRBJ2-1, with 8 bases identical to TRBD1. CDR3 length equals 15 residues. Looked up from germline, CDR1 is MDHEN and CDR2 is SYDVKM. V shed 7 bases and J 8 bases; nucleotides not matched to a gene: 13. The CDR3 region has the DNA TGTGCCAGCACAACCGGGACAGGAAGGGACGATGAGCAGTTCTTC. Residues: CASTTGTGRDDEQFF.

This chain's CDR3 is CASSQVGLQETQYF. The DNA of the CDR3 is TGTGCCAGCAGCCAAGTAGGGCTACAAGAGACCCAGTACTTC. V and J are TRBV3-1 (or the pseudogene TRBV3-2) and TRBJ2-5; D remains ambiguous. This CDR3 spans 14 amino acids. Trimming removed 1 base at V and 2 bases at J, with 8 bases between. Germline V gene data show CDR1 as LGHDT and CDR2 as YNNKEL (reference sequence).

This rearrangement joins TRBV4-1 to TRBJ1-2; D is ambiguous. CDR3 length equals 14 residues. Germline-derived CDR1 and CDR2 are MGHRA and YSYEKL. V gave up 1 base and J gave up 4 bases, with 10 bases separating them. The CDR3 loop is CASSQGWEFYGYTF. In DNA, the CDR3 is TGCGCCAGCAGCCAAGGATGGGAGTTCTATGGCTACACCTTC.

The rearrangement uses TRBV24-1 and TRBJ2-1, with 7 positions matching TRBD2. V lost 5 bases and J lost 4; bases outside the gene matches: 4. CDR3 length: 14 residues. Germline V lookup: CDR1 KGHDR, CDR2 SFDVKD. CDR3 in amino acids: CATSGAGEYNEQFF. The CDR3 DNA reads TGTGCCACCAGTGGGGCGGGAGAATACAATGAGCAGTTCTTC.

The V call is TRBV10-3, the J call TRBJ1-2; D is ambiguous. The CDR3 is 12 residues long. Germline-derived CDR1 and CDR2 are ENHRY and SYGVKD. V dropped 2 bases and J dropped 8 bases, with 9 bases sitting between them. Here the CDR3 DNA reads TGTGCCATCAGTGAGCTACGGGAGGGCTACACCTTC. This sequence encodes CAISELREGYTF.

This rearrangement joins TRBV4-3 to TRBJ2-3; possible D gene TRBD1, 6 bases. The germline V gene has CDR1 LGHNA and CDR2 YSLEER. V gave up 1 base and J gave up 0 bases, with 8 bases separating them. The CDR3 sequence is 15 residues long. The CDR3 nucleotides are TGCGCCAGCAGCCAAGGCAGGGGAAGCACAGATACGCAGTATTTT. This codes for CASSQGRGSTDTQYF.

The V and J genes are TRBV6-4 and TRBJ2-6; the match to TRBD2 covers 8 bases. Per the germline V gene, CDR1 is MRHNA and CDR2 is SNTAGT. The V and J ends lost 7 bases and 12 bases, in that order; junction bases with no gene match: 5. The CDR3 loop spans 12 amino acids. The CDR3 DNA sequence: TGTGCCAGCATTGCGGGACTAGGCGTCCTGACTTTC. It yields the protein CASIAGLGVLTF.

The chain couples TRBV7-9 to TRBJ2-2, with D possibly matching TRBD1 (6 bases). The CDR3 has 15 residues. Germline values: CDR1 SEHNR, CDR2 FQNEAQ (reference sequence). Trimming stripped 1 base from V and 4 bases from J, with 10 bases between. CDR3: CASSLVGRGTGELFF. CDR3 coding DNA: TGTGCCAGCAGCTTAGTAGGCAGGGGCACCGGGGAGCTGTTTTTT.